Each of the 5 T cell receptor beta chains below was sequenced from the same sample in a study of control samples from healthy donors and cancer patients. Profiling relied on immunoSEQ multiplex PCR, and the TCRdb table lists in-frame clones only, not all of them. The sample consists of just over 150,000 clones, roughly 89% of them appearing once. Sequencing input: blood. The source is a man aged 25 to 40 in good health.

The rearrangement links TRBV7-9 to TRBJ1-5, with D unresolved. Germline V gene sequence: CDR1 SEHNR, CDR2 FQNEAQ (reference sequence). This CDR3 has 13 amino acids. V was trimmed by 1 base and J by 4 bases, leaving 5 bases between them. The CDR3 DNA follows: TGTGCCAGCAGCTTAGTGGATAATCAGCCCCAGCATTTT. It encodes CASSLVDNQPQHF.

In this sample, this clone turned up once. The rearrangement joins TRBV5-4 to TRBJ2-3; D not resolved. This CDR3 is 17 amino acids long. V lost 0 bases and J lost 1, with 15 bases in between. Germline V CDR1 and CDR2: SGHNT, YYREEE (reference sequence). The CDR3: CASSLVRELLGTDTQYF. CDR3 coding DNA: TGTGCCAGCAGCTTGGTGAGAGAGCTACTTGGCACAGATACGCAGTATTTT.

The V and J genes are TRBV5-1 and TRBJ2-5; D might be TRBD1 or TRBD2, each matching 5 bases. Germline CDR1 SGHRS, CDR2 YFSETQ. CDR3 length equals 15 residues. Between the trimmed V and J ends, which lost 6 bases and 0 bases, there was a span of 15 bases. The CDR3 spells CASTRDGPYQETQYF. The CDR3, as DNA: TGCGCCAGCACCCGGGACGGACCGTACCAAGAGACCCAGTACTTC. Complete variable domain (other parts from reference TRBV5-1 and TRBJ2-5): KAGVTQTPRYLIKTRGQQVTLSCSPISGHRSVSWYQQTPGQGLQFLFEYFSETQRNKGNFPGRFSGRQFSNSRSEMNVSTLELGDSALYLCASTRDGPYQETQYFGPGTRLLVL.

V gene TRBV6-2 or TRBV6-3 combines with J gene TRBJ1-1; no clear D. This CDR3 has 13 amino acids. CDR1 is MNHEY and CDR2 is SVGEGT in the germline V gene. The V gene lost 5 bases and the J gene lost 2 bases, with 9 bases spanning the gap. Here the CDR3 DNA reads TGTGCCAGCAGTAGGGAAAGAAACACTGAAGCTTTCTTT. Protein sequence: CASSRERNTEAFF.

The chain combines TRBV10-2 with TRBJ2-7; 7 nucleotides align to TRBD1. Per the germline V gene, CDR1 is WSHSY and CDR2 is SAAADI. This CDR3 contains 14 residues. With V trimmed by 7 bases and J by 0 bases, 6 bases remained unmatched. The CDR3 bases are TGCGCCAGCAAATTTCCAGGGGGCTCCTACGAGCAGTACTTC. Translation gives CASKFPGGSYEQYF.